The 27 T cell receptor beta chains reported below all come from one sample, sequenced in a study of cytomegalovirus exposure and HLA in healthy donors. Vbeta (60) and Jbeta (13) primers were used in the PCR. The table came from immunoSEQ multiplex PCR; TCRdb's copy has only in-frame clones and leaves some out. The profile covers 150,000 to 200,000 clones, with around three quarters appearing a single time and about 2.1% taken by the ten largest. The sequencing sample was made of PBMCs. The receptors come from a young woman in good health and CMV-seronegative.

The CDR3 nucleotides are TGTGCCGTACAAGAGACCCAGTACTTC. It encodes CAVQETQYF. V is TRBV2 and J is TRBJ2-5, with D unresolved. CDR3 length equals 9 residues. The ends were cut back, 11 bases at V and 2 bases at J, with 3 bases in the middle. Germline CDR1 reads SNHLY; CDR2 reads FYNNEI.

The sample holds one count of this clone. The CDR3 is CASSEGQTGNQPQHF. As DNA, the CDR3 is TGTGCCAGCAGTGAAGGCCAGACAGGAAATCAGCCCCAGCATTTT. This sequence joins TRBV2 and TRBJ1-5, with D perhaps matching TRBD1 (6 bases). The V gene's germline CDR1 is SNHLY and CDR2 FYNNEI. V lost 1 base to trimming and J lost 4 bases, with 11 bases between them. The CDR3 length is 15 residues.

The rearrangement joins TRBV2 to TRBJ2-5; D unclear. V lost 2 bases and J 3 bases, leaving 10 bases between the germline ends. Germline V CDR1 and CDR2: SNHLY, FYNNEI. CDR3 size: 14 residues. CDR3 bases: TGTGCCAGCAGTGAAATTGGAGTCGAAGAGACCCAGTACTTC. Translated, it gives CASSEIGVEETQYF.

The V call is TRBV5-6, the J call TRBJ2-3, with D possibly matching TRBD1 (5 bases). Trimming pared 1 base from V and 1 base from J, leaving 16 bases between. The CDR3 runs 17 residues. Germline V gene data show CDR1 as SGHDT and CDR2 as YYEEEE. Written as DNA, the CDR3 is TGTGCCAGCAGCTTGCAGGAAGCCACAGGAGGCACAGATACGCAGTATTTT. This sequence encodes CASSLQEATGGTDTQYF.

The chain employs TRBV5-6 and TRBJ1-4, with D possibly matching TRBD1 (5 bases). V shed 5 bases and J shed 0 bases, with 8 bases lying between them. The germline CDR1 and CDR2 sequences are SGHDT and YYEEEE. The CDR3 consists of 14 residues. CDR3 DNA sequence: TGTGCCAGCAGTTTCAGGGCAACTAATGAAAAACTGTTTTTT. This translates into CASSFRATNEKLFF.

The V and J genes are TRBV28 and TRBJ2-2; 11 bases map to TRBD2. The junction had 15 bases not matched to a gene; V was cut back by 3 bases and J by 6 bases. The CDR3 consists of 19 residues. The germline V gene has CDR1 MDHEN and CDR2 SYDVKM. This CDR3 reads CASSFYLLAGGRDAGELFF. The CDR3 nucleotides are TGTGCCAGCAGTTTCTACCTCTTAGCGGGGGGGCGTGACGCCGGGGAGCTGTTTTTT. Full variable domain (remainder filled in from reference TRBV28 and TRBJ2-2): DVKVTQSSRYLVKRTGEKVFLECVQDMDHENMFWYRQDPGLGLRLIYFSYDVKMKEKGDIPEGYSVSREKKERFSLILESASTNQTSMYLCASSFYLLAGGRDAGELFFGEGSRLTVL.

This clone was seen a single time. The V and J genes are TRBV2 and TRBJ2-3; 7 bases align to TRBD1. Germline CDR1 and CDR2: SNHLY and FYNNEI. V was pared by 5 bases and J by 2 bases, with 10 bases of the junction left unmatched. This CDR3 comprises 16 residues. CDR3 bases: TGTGCCAGCAGTAAACAGGGGCTAGCCTCCACAGATACGCAGTATTTT. Its protein is CASSKQGLASTDTQYF. Full variable domain (remainder filled in from reference TRBV2 and TRBJ2-3): EPEVTQTPSHQVTQMGQEVILRCVPISNHLYFYWYRQILGQKVEFLVSFYNNEISEKSEIFDDQFSVERPDGSNFTLKIRSTKLEDSAMYFCASSKQGLASTDTQYFGPGTRLTVL.

This clone appeared a single time. This chain joins TRBV4-1 and TRBJ2-7; the D gene is possibly TRBD1 (6 bases). The CDR3 runs to 16 residues. Germline V lookup: CDR1 MGHRA, CDR2 YSYEKL. Trimming cost V 0 bases and J 2 bases, with 14 bases left between them. CDR3 nucleotides: TGCGCCAGCAGCCAAGAAAGAAGAGGACAGACCTACGAGCAGTACTTC. Its protein is CASSQERRGQTYEQYF.

A single count supports this clone. The CDR3: CASSRGAGEKAFF. CDR3 sequence (DNA): TGTGCCAGCAGCAGGGGGGCGGGAGAAAAAGCTTTCTTT. This chain joins TRBV11-2 and TRBJ1-1, with a possible D match to TRBD1 (6 bases). Germline CDR1 SGHAT, CDR2 FQNNGV. CDR3 size: 13 residues. Trimming removed 5 bases from V and 9 bases from J, with 16 bases in between.

The V call is TRBV2, the J call TRBJ2-1, with TRBD1 matching 8 bases. Germline assignment: CDR1 SNHLY and CDR2 FYNNEI. The CDR3 runs to 15 residues. With 6 bases clipped from V and 0 bases from J, the junction kept 4 bases outside the gene matches. This CDR3 is CASRADRGSYNEQFF. For the CDR3, the DNA is TGTGCCAGCAGGGCAGACAGGGGCTCCTACAATGAGCAGTTCTTC.

J is TRBJ1-2 and V is TRBV4-1; D might be TRBD1 (5 bases). Germline CDR1 reads MGHRA; CDR2 reads YSYEKL. The CDR3 covers 15 residues. The germline V and J ends were trimmed by 6 bases and 4 bases, with 18 bases remaining between them. This CDR3 reads CASSQGLGSGYGYTF. The CDR3 region has the DNA TGCGCCAGCAGTCAGGGTCTAGGGTCGGGCTATGGCTACACCTTC.

The chain joins TRBV10-1 to TRBJ2-3; 10 bases match TRBD1. Per the germline V gene, CDR1 is WNHNN and CDR2 is SYGVQD (reference sequence). J was trimmed by 6 bases and V by 4 bases; bases with no gene match: 7. This CDR3 has 15 amino acids. DNA of the CDR3: TGCGCCAGCAGTGGATCTGGACAGGGGGAGGATACGCAGTATTTT. This codes for CASSGSGQGEDTQYF.

The V and J genes are TRBV7-2 and TRBJ1-6, with D possibly TRBD1 on 6 matching bases. With 7 bases removed from V and 7 bases from J, the gap between germline ends came to 17 bases. The CDR3 spans 15 residues. The V gene's germline CDR1 is SGHTA and CDR2 FQGNSA. CDR3 protein: CASKANTGSNSPLHF. CDR3 DNA: TGTGCCAGCAAGGCCAACACAGGGTCCAATTCACCCCTCCACTTT.

The chain employs TRBV5-6 and TRBJ2-7; a weak D match, TRBD2 (6 bases). The germline CDR1 and CDR2 sequences are SGHDT and YYEEEE. The V end lost 4 bases, the J end lost 3 bases, and 17 bases lay between the germline ends. This CDR3 comprises 15 residues. The CDR3 DNA is TGTGCCAGCAGCCCGGGCGGGACCCAGGACTACGAGCAGTACTTC. Protein product: CASSPGGTQDYEQYF.

The CDR3 coding sequence is TGTGCCAGCAGGGACAGCAACTATGGCTACACCTTC. Encoded protein: CASRDSNYGYTF. The chain is built from TRBV6-4 and TRBJ1-2; D perhaps matches TRBD1 (6 bases). Germline assignment: CDR1 MRHNA and CDR2 SNTAGT. V shed 6 bases and J shed 2 bases, with 7 bases lying between them. The CDR3 loop spans 12 amino acids.

The genes are TRBV6-5 and TRBJ2-1; 7 nucleotides agree with TRBD2. The germline CDR1 and CDR2 sequences are MNHEY and SVGAGI. The length of the CDR3 is 15 residues. V gave up 6 bases and J gave up 2 bases; unmatched junction bases: 7. DNA of the CDR3: TGTGCCAGCAGCCGACCGCGGGGGACCTACAATGAGCAGTTCTTC. Encoded protein: CASSRPRGTYNEQFF.

The rearrangement links TRBV7-6 to TRBJ1-1, with no clear D. This CDR3 comprises 13 residues. V was pared by 3 bases and J by 1 base, with 6 bases between. Germline V CDR1 and CDR2: SGHVS, FNYEAQ. The CDR3 loop is CASSFTENTEAFF. CDR3 nucleotide sequence: TGTGCCAGCAGCTTCACTGAGAACACTGAAGCTTTCTTT.

The J gene is TRBJ1-1, the V gene TRBV28; D is ambiguous. The V gene's germline CDR1 is MDHEN and CDR2 SYDVKM. The CDR3 sequence is 14 residues long. Trimming pared 2 bases from V and 2 bases from J, leaving 9 bases between. CDR3 sequence (DNA): TGTGCCAGCAGTTTAACAGTCCTAAACACTGAAGCTTTCTTT. It encodes CASSLTVLNTEAFF.

The chain links TRBV2 to TRBJ1-5, with D perhaps matching TRBD1 (6 bases). This CDR3 is built from 15 residues. CDR1 is SNHLY and CDR2 is FYNNEI in the germline V gene. V was pared by 5 bases and J by 1 base, with 12 bases between. This CDR3 is CASSPLRGSNQPQHF. The CDR3 DNA reads TGTGCCAGCAGTCCTCTCAGGGGAAGCAATCAGCCCCAGCATTTT.

The genes are TRBV21-1 and TRBJ1-1; the table's D call of TRBD1 was not tested on the DNA. TRBV21-1 has pseudogene status. This CDR3 is 14 amino acids long. Here the CDR3 reads CASKRDRADTEAFF. Here the CDR3 DNA reads TGTGCCAGCAAGAGAGACAGGGCGGACACTGAAGCTTTCTTT.

The rearrangement joins TRBV25-1 to TRBJ1-2; D uncertain. Germline V lookup: CDR1 MGHDK, CDR2 SYGVNS. The CDR3 is 10 amino acids. The V gene lost 6 bases and the J gene lost 7 bases, with 6 bases spanning the gap. The CDR3 DNA follows: TGTGCCAGCAGCTCCGGTGGCTACACCTTC. This gives the protein CASSSGGYTF.

The chain uses TRBV5-6 and TRBJ2-1, with TRBD1 identical over 7 bases. V was clipped by 3 bases and J by 5 bases; unmatched bases: 11. CDR1 SGHDT and CDR2 YYEEEE come from the germline V gene. The CDR3 spans 16 residues. Here the CDR3 DNA reads TGTGCCAGCAGCTGGGGACAGATTACAAGAGACAATGAGCAGTTCTTC. It codes for CASSWGQITRDNEQFF.

The gene calls are TRBV5-4 and TRBJ1-2; D remains ambiguous. Trimming took 7 bases from V and 0 from J, leaving 13 bases between them. CDR1 and CDR2 from the germline V gene are SGHNT and YYREEE (reference sequence). This CDR3 is built from 14 residues. The chain's CDR3 is CASGGGQANYGYTF. The CDR3 DNA sequence: TGTGCCAGCGGTGGCGGGCAAGCTAACTATGGCTACACCTTC. The whole variable domain, filled in from reference TRBV5-4 and TRBJ1-2, reads ETGVTQSPTHLIKTRGQQVTLRCSSQSGHNTVSWYQQALGQGPQFIFQYYREEENGRGNFPPRFSGLQFPNYSSELNVNALELDDSALYLCASGGGQANYGYTFGSGTRLTVV.

The CDR3 nucleotides read TGTGCCATCCTCCCGGAGGTCACAGCTGAAGCTTTCTTT. Translating it yields CAILPEVTAEAFF. The chain uses TRBV2 and TRBJ1-1; D is uncertain. The CDR3 sequence is 13 residues long. The V and J ends lost 10 bases and 6 bases respectively, with 18 bases between them. The germline CDR1 and CDR2 sequences are SNHLY and FYNNEI. The complete variable domain, with remaining parts taken from reference TRBV2 and TRBJ1-1, reads EPEVTQTPSHQVTQMGQEVILRCVPISNHLYFYWYRQILGQKVEFLVSFYNNEISEKSEIFDDQFSVERPDGSNFTLKIRSTKLEDSAMYFCAILPEVTAEAFFGQGTRLTVV.

The gene calls are TRBV19 and TRBJ1-5; D gene ambiguous. There are 13 residues in the CDR3. The germline V gene encodes CDR1 LNHDA and CDR2 SQIVND (reference sequence). V gave up 5 bases and J gave up 6 bases, with 11 bases separating them. In DNA, the CDR3 is TGTGCCAGTAGTGACACATTGGGTCAGCCCCAGCATTTT. Its translation: CASSDTLGQPQHF.

The chain uses TRBV6-6 and TRBJ2-4, with D maybe TRBD1 (6 bases). This CDR3 is built from 16 residues. Germline-derived CDR1 and CDR2 are MNHNY and SVGAGI (reference sequence). Trimming cost V 2 bases and J 0 bases, with 11 bases left between them. The CDR3 protein is CASSYLGHLAKNIQYF. CDR3 sequence (DNA): TGTGCCAGCAGTTACCTGGGACACTTAGCCAAAAACATTCAGTACTTC.

V and J are TRBV7-3 and TRBJ1-2, with D perhaps matching TRBD1 (6 bases). The germline V and J ends were trimmed by 4 bases and 7 bases, with 13 bases remaining between them. Germline V gene sequence: CDR1 SGHTA, CDR2 FQGTGA. The CDR3 contains 13 residues. The CDR3 nucleotides read TGTGCCAGCAGCTCTGCCAGGGGTGGTGGCTACACCTTC. Translation: CASSSARGGGYTF.